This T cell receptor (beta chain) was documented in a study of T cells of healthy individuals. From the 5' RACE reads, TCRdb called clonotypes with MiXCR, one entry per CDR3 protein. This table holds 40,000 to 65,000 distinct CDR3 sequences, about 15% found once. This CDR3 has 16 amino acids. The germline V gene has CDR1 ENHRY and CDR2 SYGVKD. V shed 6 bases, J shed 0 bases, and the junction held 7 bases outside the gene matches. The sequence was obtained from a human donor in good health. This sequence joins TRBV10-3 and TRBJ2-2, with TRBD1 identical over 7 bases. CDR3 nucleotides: TGTGCCATCAGGGGGACAGCCCCGGCGAACACCGGGGAGCTGTTTTTT. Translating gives CAIRGTAPANTGELFF.